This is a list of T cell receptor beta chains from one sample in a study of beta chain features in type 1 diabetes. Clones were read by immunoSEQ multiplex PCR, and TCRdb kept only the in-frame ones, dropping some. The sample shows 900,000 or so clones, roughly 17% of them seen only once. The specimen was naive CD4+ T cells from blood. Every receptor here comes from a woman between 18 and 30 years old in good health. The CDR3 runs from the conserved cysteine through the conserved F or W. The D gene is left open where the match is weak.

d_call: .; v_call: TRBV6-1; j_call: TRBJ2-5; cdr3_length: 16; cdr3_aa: CASSEAQGGGQETQYF
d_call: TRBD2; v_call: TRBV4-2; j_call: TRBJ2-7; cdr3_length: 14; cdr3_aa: CASSPERGAYEQYF
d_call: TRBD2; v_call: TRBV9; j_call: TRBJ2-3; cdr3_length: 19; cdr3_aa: CASSEHTGTSGSFTNTQYF
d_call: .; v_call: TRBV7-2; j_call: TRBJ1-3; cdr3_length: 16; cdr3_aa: CASSTQSGPAGSTIYF
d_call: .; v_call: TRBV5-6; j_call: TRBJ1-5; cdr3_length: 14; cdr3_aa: CASSSVGSNQPQHF
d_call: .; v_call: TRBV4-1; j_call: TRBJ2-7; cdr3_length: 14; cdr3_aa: CASSQEQGRSEQYF
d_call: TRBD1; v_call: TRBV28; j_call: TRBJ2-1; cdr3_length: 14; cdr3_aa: CASRVAGTGIEQFF
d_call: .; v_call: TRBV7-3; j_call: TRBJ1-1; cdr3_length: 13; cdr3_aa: CASSTTMNTEAFF
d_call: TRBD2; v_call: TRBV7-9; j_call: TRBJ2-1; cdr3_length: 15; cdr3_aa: CASSLGLAGYNEQFF
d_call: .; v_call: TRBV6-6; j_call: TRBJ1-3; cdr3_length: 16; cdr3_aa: CASSYSAGGEGNTIYF
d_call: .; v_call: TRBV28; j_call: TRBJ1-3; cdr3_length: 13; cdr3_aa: CASERGAGNTIYF
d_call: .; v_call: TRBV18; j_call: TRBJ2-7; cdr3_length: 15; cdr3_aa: CASSLFPSEGYEQYF
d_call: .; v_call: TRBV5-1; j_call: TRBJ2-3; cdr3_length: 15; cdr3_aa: CASSLVGLQGDTQYF
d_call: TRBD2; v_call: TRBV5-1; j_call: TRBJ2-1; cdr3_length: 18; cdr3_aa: CASSLGTSGTSSYNEQFF
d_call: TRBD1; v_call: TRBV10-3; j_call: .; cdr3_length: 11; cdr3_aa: CAISGGYEQYF
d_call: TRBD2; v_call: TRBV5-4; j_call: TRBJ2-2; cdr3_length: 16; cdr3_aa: CASSQAGAANTGELFF
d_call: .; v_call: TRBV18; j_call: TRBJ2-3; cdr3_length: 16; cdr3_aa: CASSPSGAINTDTQYF
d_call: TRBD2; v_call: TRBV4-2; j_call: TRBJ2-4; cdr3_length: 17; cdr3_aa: CASSPRLAGSGMNIQYF
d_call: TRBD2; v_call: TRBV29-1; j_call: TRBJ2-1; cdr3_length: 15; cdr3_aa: CSVEGGGSFLREQFF
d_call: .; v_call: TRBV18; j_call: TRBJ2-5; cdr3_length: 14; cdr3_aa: CASSSWGDSETQYF
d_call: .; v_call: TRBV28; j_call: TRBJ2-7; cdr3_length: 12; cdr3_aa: CASSKGSYEQYF
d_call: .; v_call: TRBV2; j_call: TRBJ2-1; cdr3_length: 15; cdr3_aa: CASSRERSSYNEQFF
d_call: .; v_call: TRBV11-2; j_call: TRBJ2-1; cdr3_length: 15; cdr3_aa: CASSLGGGVYNEQFF
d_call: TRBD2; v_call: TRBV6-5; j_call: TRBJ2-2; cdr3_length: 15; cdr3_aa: CASSRTSTNTGELFF
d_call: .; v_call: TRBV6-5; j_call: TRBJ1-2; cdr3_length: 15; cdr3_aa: CASSKTRSAGYGYTF
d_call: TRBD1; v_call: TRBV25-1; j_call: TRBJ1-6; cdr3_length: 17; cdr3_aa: CASSEYGQGVRNSPLHF
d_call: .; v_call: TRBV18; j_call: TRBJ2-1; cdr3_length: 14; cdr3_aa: CASSPLSLGNEQFF
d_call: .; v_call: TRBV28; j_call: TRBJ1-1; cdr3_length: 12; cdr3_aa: CASSFWARRAFF
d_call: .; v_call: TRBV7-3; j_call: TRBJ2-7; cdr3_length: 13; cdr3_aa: CASSLSGTHEQYF
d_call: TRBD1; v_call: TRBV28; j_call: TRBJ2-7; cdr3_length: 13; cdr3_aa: CASRDRGSYEQYF
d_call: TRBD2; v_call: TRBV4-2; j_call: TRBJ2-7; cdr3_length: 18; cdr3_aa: CASSQDSLTSGTSYEQYF
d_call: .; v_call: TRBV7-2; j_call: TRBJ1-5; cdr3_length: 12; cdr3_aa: CASSLVHEPQHF
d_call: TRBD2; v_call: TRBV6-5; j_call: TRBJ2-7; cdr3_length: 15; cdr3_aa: CASSYSQWEGYEQYF